These 2 T cell receptor beta chains originate from one sample sequenced in a study of shared clonotypes between healthy human individuals. Produced via immunoSEQ multiplex PCR; TCRdb's table is partial and in-frame only. The table includes around 1.6 million clones, 95% to 99% detected once. Material for sequencing was naive CD4+ T cells sorted from blood. Sample subset: CD45RA+ positively selected. Receptors were obtained from a man aged 30-40 years in good health.

The chain recombines TRBV2 with TRBJ1-1; perhaps TRBD1 as D (6 bases). V shed 4 bases and J shed 4 bases, with 13 bases lying between them. This CDR3 comprises 14 residues. Germline values: CDR1 SNHLY, CDR2 FYNNEI. The CDR3, as DNA: TGTGCCAGCAGTGCAGGCAGGGGTATCACTGAAGCTTTCTTT. This sequence encodes CASSAGRGITEAFF.

In regard to this clone: Other DNA sequences in this specimen translate into the identical CDR3. The chain is built from TRBV7-9 and TRBJ2-7, with TRBD2 matching 12 bases. The CDR3 consists of 15 residues. Trimming removed 4 bases from V and 2 bases from J; junction bases left unmatched: 3. Germline V gene lookup returns CDR1 SEHNR and CDR2 FQNEAQ (reference sequence). The CDR3 DNA reads TGTGCCAGCAGCTCAGGACTAGCGGGACCCTACGAGCAGTACTTC. Its translation is CASSSGLAGPYEQYF.